A selection of T cell receptor beta chains follows, all from one sample in a study of somatic mutations in cytotoxic T cells in rheumatoid arthritis. Only in-frame clones appear in the TCRdb table, and some are missing; sequencing was by immunoSEQ multiplex PCR. The table records about 23,000 clones, approximately 81% of them present only once. The sample taken for sequencing was CD8+ T cells sorted from blood. Receptors originate from an adult with rheumatoid arthritis. Both conserved end residues are trimmed from each CDR3. Fields, in order: clone size, V gene, J gene, CDR3 protein. For some rows the clone size is stated as once, few or many, or as a class when expanded; others skip it.

size: NA; V: TRBV7-8; J: TRBJ2-7; CDR3: ASSPPGGNEQY
size: NA; V: TRBV11-2; J: TRBJ2-1; CDR3: ASSSYPHDSDNEQF
size: NA; V: TRBV18; J: TRBJ2-7; CDR3: ASSPTGGIYEQY
size: NA; V: TRBV7-2; J: TRBJ2-3; CDR3: ASSLEDPVDTQY
size: once; V: TRBV11-2; J: TRBJ2-7; CDR3: ASSSLGLSGYEQY
size: NA; V: TRBV18; J: TRBJ2-7; CDR3: ASSPRNRTYSYEQY
size: NA; V: TRBV4-1; J: TRBJ1-1; CDR3: ASSQLGGTEAF
size: NA; V: TRBV4-3; J: TRBJ2-1; CDR3: ASSQETSGRGEQF
size: NA; V: TRBV4-2; J: TRBJ1-1; CDR3: ASSHLGTSYEAF
size: NA; V: TRBV2; J: TRBJ2-7; CDR3: ASSPPDRPVYEQY
size: NA; V: TRBV6-5; J: TRBJ1-5; CDR3: ASSYSSGNQPQH
size: once; V: TRBV9; J: TRBJ1-3; CDR3: ASSPGSGNSGNTIY
size: few; V: TRBV5-6; J: TRBJ2-7; CDR3: ASSLSIGVAHEQY
size: few; V: TRBV4-1; J: TRBJ1-5; CDR3: ASSQDFAGGEGQPQH
size: NA; V: TRBV5-1; J: TRBJ2-7; CDR3: ASSLDPNGGHLSYEQY
size: once; V: TRBV9; J: TRBJ2-1; CDR3: ASSVALSSEQF
size: NA; V: TRBV9; J: TRBJ2-7; CDR3: ASGQGGYEQY
size: NA; V: TRBV6-5; J: TRBJ1-2; CDR3: ASSTPGGSYGYT
size: medium-sized; V: TRBV29-1; J: TRBJ2-3; CDR3: SVEDPQTSGEDDTQY
size: NA; V: TRBV4-2; J: TRBJ1-1; CDR3: ASSPRDNTEAF
size: NA; V: TRBV9; J: TRBJ2-1; CDR3: ASHRGTYNEQF
size: NA; V: TRBV18; J: TRBJ1-4; CDR3: ASSPQGASEKLF
size: once; V: TRBV14; J: TRBJ2-7; CDR3: ASSSTGRPAYEQY
size: few; V: TRBV4-3; J: TRBJ2-7; CDR3: ASSLRTDPSYEQY
size: once; V: TRBV12-5; J: TRBJ1-6; CDR3: ASGLQEPNSPLH
size: NA; V: TRBV6-1; J: TRBJ2-5; CDR3: ASSDGAGGQETQY
size: NA; V: TRBV19; J: TRBJ2-2; CDR3: ASSLDRGVAGELF
size: NA; V: TRBV4-1; J: TRBJ2-7; CDR3: ASSQMTSGVVEQY
size: NA; V: TRBV5-6; J: TRBJ2-6; CDR3: ASSLERTVSRANVLT
size: NA; V: TRBV6-1; J: TRBJ2-1; CDR3: ASSEDSYNEQF
size: few; V: TRBV4-1; J: TRBJ2-1; CDR3: ASSQPSDTYEQF
size: NA; V: TRBV4-1; J: TRBJ2-3; CDR3: ASSQEGLVSTDTQY
size: once; V: TRBV29-1; J: TRBJ1-2; CDR3: SVWTAYGYT
size: NA; V: TRBV27; J: TRBJ1-1; CDR3: ASSLGTNTEAF
size: NA; V: TRBV4-2; J: TRBJ1-6; CDR3: ASSPPGWEYLGGNSPLH
size: NA; V: TRBV27; J: TRBJ2-2; CDR3: ASSPRDGTTGELF
size: NA; V: TRBV27; J: TRBJ1-2; CDR3: ASSLSGGGYGYT
size: once; V: TRBV11-2; J: NA; CDR3: ASSPAGLYEQY
size: once; V: TRBV7-2; J: TRBJ2-7; CDR3: ASSSQLAGGYEQY
size: NA; V: TRBV5-4; J: TRBJ1-4; CDR3: ASAFGGANSGEKLF
size: NA; V: TRBV23-1; J: TRBJ1-1; CDR3: ASSPGRPEAF
size: NA; V: TRBV11-2; J: TRBJ1-1; CDR3: ASSHTLPGQGMNTEAF
size: NA; V: TRBV2; J: TRBJ2-3; CDR3: ASSDPRGGADTQY
size: NA; V: TRBV29-1; J: TRBJ2-3; CDR3: SVAPLPAGGPSTDTQY
size: once; V: TRBV4-1; J: TRBJ2-7; CDR3: ASSQQDRPHEQY
size: NA; V: TRBV4-3; J: TRBJ2-3; CDR3: ASSQDYFGLAGATPPDTQY
size: NA; V: TRBV7-9; J: TRBJ2-1; CDR3: ASSFPGRDFHNEQF
size: NA; V: TRBV27; J: TRBJ2-7; CDR3: ASSKQSGTMGEQY
size: few; V: TRBV6-6; J: TRBJ2-7; CDR3: ASSYSTPGSYEQY
size: NA; V: TRBV7-2; J: TRBJ1-5; CDR3: ASSLFSDSNQPQH
size: NA; V: TRBV4-3; J: TRBJ1-2; CDR3: ASSQEVQSRNYGYT
size: NA; V: TRBV5-4; J: TRBJ2-7; CDR3: ASSGLQGAGDEQY
size: NA; V: TRBV27; J: TRBJ1-2; CDR3: ASTYWPRQGAFYGYT
size: few; V: TRBV7-9; J: TRBJ1-1; CDR3: ASSNIDWMNTEAF
size: NA; V: TRBV9; J: TRBJ1-2; CDR3: ASSVGRGIINGYT
size: NA; V: TRBV28; J: TRBJ1-2; CDR3: ASRGTRDYGYT
size: NA; V: TRBV7-2; J: TRBJ1-2; CDR3: ASSLGGANYGYT
size: NA; V: TRBV2; J: TRBJ1-2; CDR3: ASGYYGYT
size: NA; V: TRBV5-6; J: NA; CDR3: ASSLEGSPYEQY
size: NA; V: TRBV13; J: TRBJ2-5; CDR3: ASASRAGVETQY